This T cell receptor beta chain was sequenced during a study of Graves' ophthalmopathy and Graves' hyperthyroidism. CDR1 and CDR2 (germline): DFQATT, SNEGSKA (reference sequence). The CDR3 loop spans 14 amino acids. Trimming took 4 bases from V and 5 from J; bases not matched to a gene: 7. The authors amplified TCR beta CDR3 regions, and they did so from RNA transcripts for repertoire sequencing. HTBI primers were employed in first-round RT-PCR, then a second-round multiplex PCR followed. Via MiXCR, TCRdb re-called the multiplex PCR reads, giving one row per CDR3 protein. The profile shows about 200,000 distinct CDR3 sequences, approximately 29% of them singletons.

The chain joins TRBV20-1 to TRBJ2-5, with TRBD1 matching 10 bases. Input material: peripheral blood. The origin of this receptor is a middle-aged man with Graves' ophthalmopathy. The CDR3 region is CSATTGGAPETQYF. The CDR3 bases are TGCAGTGCTACGACAGGGGGCGCCCCGGAGACCCAGTACTTC.